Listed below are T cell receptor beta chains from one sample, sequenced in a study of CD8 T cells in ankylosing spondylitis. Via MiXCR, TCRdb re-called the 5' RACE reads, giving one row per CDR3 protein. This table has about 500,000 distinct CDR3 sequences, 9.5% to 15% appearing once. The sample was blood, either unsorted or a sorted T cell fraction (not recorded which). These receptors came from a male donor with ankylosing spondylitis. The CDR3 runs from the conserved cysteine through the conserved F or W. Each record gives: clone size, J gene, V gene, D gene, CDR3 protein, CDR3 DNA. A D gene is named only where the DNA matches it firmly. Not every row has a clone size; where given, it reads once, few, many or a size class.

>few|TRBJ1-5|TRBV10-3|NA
CAISESHSSNQPQHF
TGTGCCATCAGTGAGTCGCACAGTAGCAATCAGCCCCAGCATTTT
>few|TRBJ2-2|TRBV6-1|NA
CASISNRVTTGELFF
TGTGCCAGCATCTCGAACAGGGTTACCACCGGGGAGCTGTTTTTT
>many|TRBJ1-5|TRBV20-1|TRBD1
CSATRGQGTSNQPQHF
TGCAGTGCTACCAGGGGACAGGGAACTAGCAATCAGCCCCAGCATTTT
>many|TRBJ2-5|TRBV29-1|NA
CSVEIQGAQETQYF
TGCAGCGTTGAAATTCAGGGAGCCCAAGAGACCCAGTACTTC
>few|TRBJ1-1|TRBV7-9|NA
CASSPLGGNTEAFF
TGTGCCAGCAGCCCTTTGGGCGGGAACACTGAAGCTTTCTTT
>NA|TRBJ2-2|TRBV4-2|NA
CASSQETRVTTGELFF
TGTGCCAGCAGCCAAGAAACCAGGGTTACCACCGGGGAGCTGTTTTTT
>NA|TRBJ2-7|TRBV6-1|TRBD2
CASSIAGSSYEQYF
TGTGCCAGCAGCATAGCGGGGAGCTCCTACGAGCAGTACTTC
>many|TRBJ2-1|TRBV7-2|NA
CASSWVNNEQFF
TGTGCCAGCAGCTGGGTCAACAATGAGCAGTTCTTC
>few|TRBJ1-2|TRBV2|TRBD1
CASSEVGTAIYGYTF
TGTGCCAGCAGTGAAGTCGGGACAGCAATCTATGGCTACACCTTC
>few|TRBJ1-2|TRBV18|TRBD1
CASSQVPGQGAYGYTF
TGTGCCAGCTCACAAGTTCCGGGACAGGGGGCCTATGGCTACACCTTC
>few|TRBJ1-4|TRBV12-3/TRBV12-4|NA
CASSLGQIINEKLFF
TGTGCCAGCAGTCTAGGACAGATAATTAATGAAAAACTGTTTTTT
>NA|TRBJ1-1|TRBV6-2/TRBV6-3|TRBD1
CATGQAFRGTEAFF
TGTGCCACCGGACAGGCTTTTCGTGGGACTGAAGCTTTCTTT
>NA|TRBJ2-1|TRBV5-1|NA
CASSKDRGRDEQFF
TGCGCCAGCAGCAAGGACCGGGGCCGGGATGAGCAGTTCTTC
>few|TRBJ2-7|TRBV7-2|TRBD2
CASSLGGSPYEQYF
TGTGCCAGCAGCTTAGGCGGGAGTCCCTACGAGCAGTACTTC
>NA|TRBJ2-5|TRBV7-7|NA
CASSPQIQETQYF
TGTGCCAGCAGCCCTCAAATCCAAGAGACCCAGTACTTC
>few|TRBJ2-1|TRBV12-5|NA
CASGLASYNEQFF
TGTGCTAGTGGTTTGGCCTCGTACAATGAGCAGTTCTTC
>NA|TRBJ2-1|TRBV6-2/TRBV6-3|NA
CASSLSGGNEQFF
TGTGCCAGCAGTTTATCCGGGGGCAATGAGCAGTTCTTC
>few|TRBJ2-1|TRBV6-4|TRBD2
CASSELAGAPSNEQFF
TGTGCCAGCAGTGAACTAGCGGGAGCCCCTTCCAATGAGCAGTTCTTC
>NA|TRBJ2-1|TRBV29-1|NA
CSVEVAAQDEQFF
TGCAGCGTTGAGGTAGCAGCTCAGGATGAGCAGTTCTTC
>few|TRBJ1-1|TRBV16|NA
CASSRPKGMNTEAFF
TGTGCCAGCAGCCGCCCGAAGGGCATGAACACTGAAGCTTTCTTT
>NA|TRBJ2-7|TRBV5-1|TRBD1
CASSLTGQGAYEQYF
TGCGCCAGCAGCTTGACGGGACAGGGGGCCTACGAGCAGTACTTC
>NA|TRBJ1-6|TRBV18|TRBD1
CASSSETGGNNSPLHF
TGTGCCAGCTCATCTGAGACAGGGGGGAATAATTCACCCCTCCACTTT
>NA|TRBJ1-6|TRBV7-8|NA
CASSSQGTLHF
TGTGCCAGCAGCTCCCAGGGGACCCTCCACTTT
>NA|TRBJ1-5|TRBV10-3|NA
CAIRGQDQPQHF
TGTGCCATCAGGGGACAAGATCAGCCCCAGCATTTT
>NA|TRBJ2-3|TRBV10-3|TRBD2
CATGSGSVDTQYF
TGTGCCACGGGTAGCGGGAGTGTAGATACGCAGTATTTT
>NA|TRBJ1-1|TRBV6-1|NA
CAIQSLGMNTEAFF
TGTGCCATCCAATCTTTAGGAATGAACACTGAAGCTTTCTTT
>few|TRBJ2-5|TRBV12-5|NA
CASGQVGTQYF
TGTGCTAGTGGCCAGGTTGGGACCCAGTACTTC
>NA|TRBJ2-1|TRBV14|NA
CASSQVAFSEQFF
TGTGCCAGCAGCCAAGTTGCGTTTAGTGAGCAGTTCTTC
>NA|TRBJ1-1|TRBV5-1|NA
CASSLVGPLNTEAFF
TGCGCCAGCAGCTTGGTAGGCCCCCTGAACACTGAAGCTTTCTTT
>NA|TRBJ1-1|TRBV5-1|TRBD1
CASSSGQGGEAFF
TGCGCCAGCAGCTCGGGACAGGGGGGGGAAGCTTTCTTT
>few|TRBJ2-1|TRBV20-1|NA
CSAPNRRVQYNEQFF
TGCAGTGCCCCCAACCGCCGGGTTCAATACAATGAGCAGTTCTTC
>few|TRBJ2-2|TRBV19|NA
CASSNLLEGTGELFF
TGTGCCAGTAGTAACTTACTAGAGGGCACCGGGGAGCTGTTTTTT
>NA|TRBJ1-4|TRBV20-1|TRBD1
CSAKTGANEKLFF
TGCAGTGCCAAGACAGGGGCTAATGAAAAACTGTTTTTT
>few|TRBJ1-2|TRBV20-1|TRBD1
CSVATGIYGYTF
TGCAGTGTTGCGACAGGGATTTATGGCTACACCTTC
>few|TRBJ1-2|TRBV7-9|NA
CASSLAVEEGHYGYTF
TGTGCCAGCAGCTTAGCGGTAGAGGAGGGGCACTATGGCTACACCTTC
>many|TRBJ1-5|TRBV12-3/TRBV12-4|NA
CASSTVNQPQHF
TGTGCCAGCAGTACAGTAAATCAGCCCCAGCATTTT
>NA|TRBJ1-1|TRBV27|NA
CASSAGGWGLIGTEAFF
TGTGCCAGCAGTGCTGGGGGGTGGGGTTTAATAGGGACTGAAGCTTTCTTT
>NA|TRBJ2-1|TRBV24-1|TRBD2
CATSALGLAGDNEQFF
TGTGCCACCAGCGCCCTGGGGCTAGCGGGAGATAATGAGCAGTTCTTC
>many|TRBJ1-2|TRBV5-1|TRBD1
CARGQVAGYTF
TGCGCCAGGGGACAGGTCGCGGGCTACACCTTC
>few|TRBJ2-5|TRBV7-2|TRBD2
CASSLSSGGSETQYF
TGTGCCAGCAGCCTATCTAGCGGGGGGTCGGAGACCCAGTACTTC
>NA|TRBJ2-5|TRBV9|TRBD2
CASSVGSGGRVGETQYF
TGTGCCAGCAGCGTAGGGTCGGGGGGGCGAGTCGGAGAGACCCAGTACTTC
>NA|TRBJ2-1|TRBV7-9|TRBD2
CASSPRLALYNEQFF
TGTGCCAGCAGCCCTAGACTAGCGCTCTACAATGAGCAGTTCTTC
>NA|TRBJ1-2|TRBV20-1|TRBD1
CSIGDSLGYTF
TGCAGTATTGGGGACAGCCTTGGCTACACCTTC
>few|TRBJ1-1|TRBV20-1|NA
CSPYPGNTEAFF
TGCAGTCCATACCCCGGGAACACTGAAGCTTTCTTT
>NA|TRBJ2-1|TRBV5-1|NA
CASSPSSSGNYNEQFF
TGCGCCAGCAGCCCCTCCAGTAGCGGAAACTACAATGAGCAGTTCTTC
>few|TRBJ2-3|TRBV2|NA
CASSVTSQTDTQYF
TGTGCCAGCAGTGTAACTAGCCAAACAGATACGCAGTATTTT
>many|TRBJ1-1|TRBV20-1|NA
CSASPGGKTEAFF
TGCAGTGCTAGCCCGGGGGGGAAGACTGAAGCTTTCTTT
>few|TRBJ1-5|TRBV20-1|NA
CSAPAGEGQPQHF
TGCAGTGCCCCCGCCGGCGAGGGTCAGCCCCAGCATTTT
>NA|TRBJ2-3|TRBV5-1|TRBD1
CASSPDRGDDTQYF
TGCGCCAGCAGCCCAGACAGGGGTGACGATACGCAGTATTTT
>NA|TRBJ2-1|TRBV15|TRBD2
CATSERTSGIDEQFF
TGTGCCACCAGCGAGAGGACTAGCGGGATAGATGAGCAGTTCTTC
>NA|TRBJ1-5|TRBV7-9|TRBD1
CASSNRGDSNQPQHF
TGTGCCAGCAGCAACAGGGGGGATAGCAATCAGCCCCAGCATTTT
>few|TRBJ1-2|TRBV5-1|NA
CASSPGPRNYGYTF
TGCGCCAGCAGCCCGGGACCGCGGAACTATGGCTACACCTTC
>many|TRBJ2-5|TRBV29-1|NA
CSVVGMGEEQETQYF
TGCAGCGTGGTCGGGATGGGGGAGGAACAAGAGACCCAGTACTTC
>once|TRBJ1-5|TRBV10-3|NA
CAISGGADQPQHF
TGTGCCATATCCGGTGGGGCCGATCAGCCCCAGCATTTT
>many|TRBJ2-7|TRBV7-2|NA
CASSSRVSDHEQYF
TGTGCCAGCAGCTCCAGAGTTAGCGACCACGAGCAGTACTTC